Shown below are 16 T cell receptor beta chains from a single sample sequenced in a study of cytomegalovirus exposure and HLA in healthy donors. Vbeta (60) and Jbeta (13) primers were used in the PCR. Data came from immunoSEQ multiplex PCR; TCRdb stores just in-frame clones and leaves some out. Among 150,000 to 200,000 clones, about three quarters were seen once, and the ten largest hold approximately 1.6%. Source material: PBMCs. The receptors were sampled from a girl aged 10 to 17 in good health and CMV-seronegative.

The chain is built from TRBV27 and TRBJ2-1, with D perhaps TRBD1 (6 bases). Between the trimmed V and J ends, which lost 6 bases and 7 bases, there was a span of 7 bases. Germline-derived CDR1 and CDR2 are MNHEY and SMNVEV (reference sequence). This CDR3 is built from 11 residues. The CDR3 region has the DNA TGTGCCAGCAGGAGGGGGAATGAGCAGTTCTTC. This gives the protein CASRRGNEQFF.

The chain has TRBV7-9 and TRBJ2-7, with TRBD2 matching 8 bases. This CDR3 spans 15 amino acids. Losses at the gene ends were 4 bases for V and 2 bases for J; bases not matched to a gene: 7. Per the germline V gene, CDR1 is SEHNR and CDR2 is FQNEAQ (reference sequence). The CDR3 is CASSSQRGHAYEQYF. Written as DNA, the CDR3 is TGTGCCAGCAGCTCACAGCGGGGGCATGCCTACGAGCAGTACTTC.

This chain links TRBV9 with TRBJ1-3; D gene ambiguous. Trimming cost V 5 bases and J 0 bases, with 6 bases left between them. Germline lookup yields CDR1 SGDLS and CDR2 YYNGEE. This CDR3 contains 13 residues. CDR3 DNA: TGTGCCAGCAGGGCGGACTCTGGAAACACCATATATTTT. Residues: CASRADSGNTIYF.

J is TRBJ1-1 and V is TRBV5-1, with TRBD1 matching 7 bases. The V gene's germline CDR1 is SGHRS and CDR2 YFSETQ. Germline trimming cut 4 bases from V and 6 bases from J; bases unmatched to any gene: 15. This CDR3 comprises 16 residues. CDR3 in amino acids: CASSQNTGAGLSEAFF. In nucleotides, the CDR3 is TGCGCCAGCAGCCAAAACACAGGGGCGGGTCTGTCTGAAGCTTTCTTT. Variable domain in full (rest from reference TRBV5-1 and TRBJ1-1): KAGVTQTPRYLIKTRGQQVTLSCSPISGHRSVSWYQQTPGQGLQFLFEYFSETQRNKGNFPGRFSGRQFSNSRSEMNVSTLELGDSALYLCASSQNTGAGLSEAFFGQGTRLTVV.

The chain has TRBV6-5 and TRBJ2-3; no definite D call. Germline lookup yields CDR1 MNHEY and CDR2 SVGAGI. The ends were cut back, 10 bases at V and 1 base at J, with 3 bases in the middle. There are 10 residues in the CDR3. The CDR3 DNA reads as TGTGCCACTGGCACAGATACGCAGTATTTT. It is translated as CATGTDTQYF.

The rearrangement joins TRBV9 to TRBJ2-3; 8 nucleotides match TRBD1. V was pared by 4 bases and J by 4 bases, with 5 bases of the junction left unmatched. CDR1 and CDR2 from the germline V gene are SGDLS and YYNGEE. The CDR3 consists of 14 residues. CDR3 bases: TGTGCCAGCAGCCCGGACAGGGTATCAGATACGCAGTATTTT. This encodes CASSPDRVSDTQYF.

The V gene is TRBV7-6, the J gene TRBJ2-7, with a weak D call TRBD1 (5 bases). This CDR3 is built from 13 residues. Per the germline V gene, CDR1 is SGHVS and CDR2 is FNYEAQ. The germline V and J ends were trimmed by 4 bases and 1 base, with 8 bases remaining between them. CDR3 protein: CASSSDKSYEQYF. DNA for the CDR3: TGTGCCAGCAGCTCGGACAAATCCTACGAGCAGTACTTC.

On this clone itself: One junction end does not reproduce the germline sequence, and a read error may be involved. V and J are TRBV5-6 and TRBJ2-7, with D uncertain. The germline gives CDR1 SGHDT, CDR2 YYEEEE. The CDR3 totals 12 residues. CDR3 bases: TGTGCCAGCAGCTTGGGCCTCGGGTTACTCCACTTC. Protein product: CASSLGLGLLHF.

The chain couples TRBV27 to TRBJ2-5, with D possibly TRBD2 on 6 matching bases. From germline, CDR1 is MNHEY and CDR2 SMNVEV (reference sequence). There are 16 residues in the CDR3. The V and J ends lost 3 bases and 3 bases respectively, with 17 bases between them. CDR3 residues: CASSFRPGTVEETQYF. The CDR3 nucleotides are TGTGCCAGCAGTTTCCGACCCGGGACTGTTGAAGAGACCCAGTACTTC.

The chain employs TRBV27 and TRBJ1-1, with TRBD1 matching 7 bases. V lost 5 bases to trimming and J lost 5 bases; unmatched junction nucleotides: 11. Germline V gives CDR1 MNHEY, CDR2 SMNVEV (reference sequence). There are 15 residues in the CDR3. CDR3 loop: CASSPQRQGWTEAFF. In DNA, the CDR3 is TGTGCCAGCAGTCCCCAGAGACAGGGTTGGACTGAAGCTTTCTTT.

CDR3 nucleotide sequence: TGTGCCAGCAGCCGACAGGGAGGCACTGAAGCTTTCTTT. This gives the protein CASSRQGGTEAFF. The V call is TRBV28, the J call TRBJ1-1; TRBD1 aligns across 7 bases. Per the germline V gene, CDR1 is MDHEN and CDR2 is SYDVKM. The CDR3 is made up of 13 amino acids. The V and J ends lost 6 bases and 4 bases, in that order; junction bases with no gene match: 5. Combining the CDR3 with reference TRBV28 and TRBJ1-1 gives the whole variable domain DVKVTQSSRYLVKRTGEKVFLECVQDMDHENMFWYRQDPGLGLRLIYFSYDVKMKEKGDIPEGYSVSREKKERFSLILESASTNQTSMYLCASSRQGGTEAFFGQGTRLTVV.

J is TRBJ1-5 and V is TRBV7-9, with a possible D match to TRBD1 (6 bases). The CDR3 totals 15 residues. V lost 5 bases, J lost 1 base, and 12 bases lay in between. CDR1 is SEHNR and CDR2 is FQNEAQ in the germline V gene (reference sequence). CDR3 nucleotide sequence: TGTGCCAGCAGCGACCAGGGGACGAGCAATCAGCCCCAGCATTTT. Translated: CASSDQGTSNQPQHF.

The V gene is TRBV19, the J gene TRBJ1-3; 7 nucleotides align to TRBD1. The germline CDR1 and CDR2 sequences are LNHDA and SQIVND (reference sequence). This CDR3 is 15 amino acids long. J lost 1 base, V lost 5 bases, and 5 bases had no gene match. For the CDR3, the DNA is TGTGCCAGTAGTCAACGACAGGGTTCTGGAAACACCATATATTTT. Encoded protein: CASSQRQGSGNTIYF.

This chain connects TRBV16 to TRBJ1-2; no clear D gene. Trimming stripped 2 bases from V and 8 bases from J, with 12 bases between. Germline lookup yields CDR1 KGHSY and CDR2 FQNENV. This CDR3 contains 13 residues. As DNA, the CDR3 is TGTGCCAGCAGCCAAGATGAGGGTCGGGGCTACACCTTC. It yields the protein CASSQDEGRGYTF.

The chain couples TRBV1 to TRBJ2-7; the table's TRBD2 call for D was not verified on the DNA. TRBV1 is reported as a pseudogene. The length of the CDR3 is 15 residues. CDR3 in DNA: TGCACCAGCAGCCAAGATCTGAGGGCGCCCTACGAGCAGTACTTC. Translation gives CTSSQDLRAPYEQYF.

The CDR3 DNA reads TGTGCCAGCACCAGAGCGGTCAGGGAGGGGACTGAAGCTTTCTTT. Translating it yields CASTRAVREGTEAFF. The chain links TRBV6-1 to TRBJ1-1, with a tentative D call TRBD1 (5 bases). The CDR3 extends over 15 amino acids. CDR1 and CDR2 (germline): MNHNS, SASEGT. Trimming removed 7 bases at V and 5 bases at J, with 20 bases between.